This entry is about one TCR beta chain. Its target is unknown. CDR1 and CDR2 (germline): KGHSH, LQKENI. The CDR3 length is 19 residues. The ends lost 1 base at V and 5 bases at J; junction bases unmatched: 15. The data were obtained in a study of esophageal squamous cell carcinoma under preoperative chemotherapy. About the study: Samples included peripheral blood T cells as well as tumor-infiltrating lymphocytes.

General study results and limits: Clonal contraction, more than amplification, hit abundant clones after paclitaxel-nedaplatin. Post-treatment tumor-infiltrating lymphocytes appeared partly derived from peripheral T cells migrating into the tumor.

The time point denotes: before preoperative PTX-NDP chemotherapy. Before surgery, patients were given preoperative paclitaxel-nedaplatin chemotherapy. TCRdb re-analysed the PCR reads in MiXCR, keeping a single row per CDR3 protein. The sample shows just over 30,000 distinct CDR3 sequences, roughly 48% of them seen only once. The origin of this receptor is a human donor with esophageal squamous cell carcinoma. The donor label of this sample is uncertain. V usage is TRBV18 and J usage is TRBJ2-3; 10 bases fit TRBD2. This sample was taken from a patient given preoperative chemotherapy. CDR3 DNA sequence: TGTGCCAGCTCACCACTCCGGCTAGCGGGAGTGAGGGCAGGAGATACGCAGTATTTT. Encoded protein: CASSPLRLAGVRAGDTQYF. The full variable domain, its missing parts supplied by reference TRBV18 and TRBJ2-3, is NAGVMQNPRHLVRRRGQEARLRCSPMKGHSHVYWYRQLPEEGLKFMVYLQKENIIDESGMPKERFSAEFPKEGPSILRIQQVVRGDSAAYFCASSPLRLAGVRAGDTQYFGPGTRLTVL.